The clone carrying this TCR beta chain was counted only a few times. The record originates from a study of blood T cell repertoires in COVID-19. Study-level background: There were acute and convalescent COVID-19 samples, and they came from the United States, Italy and Spain. In each case, the material was cDNA or gDNA derived from T cells, B-cell-depleted T cells, or PBMCs.

This table comes from immunoSEQ multiplex PCR, and its TCRdb copy is limited to in-frame clones, with some not included. The repertoire holds about 89,000 clones, about 80% seen once, with around 9.3% in the top ten. The V segment lost 1 base and the J segment 16 bases; nucleotides outside the gene matches: 9. Germline CDR1 MGHRA, CDR2 YSYEKL. The CDR3 runs 13 residues. Material: peripheral blood. The TCR was taken from a man between 65 and 79 years old with acute or convalescent COVID-19. The gene calls are TRBV4-1 and TRBJ2-1; 8 positions match TRBD1. This CDR3 reads CASSQVIWDRPFF. CDR3 DNA sequence: TGCGCCAGCAGCCAAGTAATTTGGGACAGGCCTTTCTTC.